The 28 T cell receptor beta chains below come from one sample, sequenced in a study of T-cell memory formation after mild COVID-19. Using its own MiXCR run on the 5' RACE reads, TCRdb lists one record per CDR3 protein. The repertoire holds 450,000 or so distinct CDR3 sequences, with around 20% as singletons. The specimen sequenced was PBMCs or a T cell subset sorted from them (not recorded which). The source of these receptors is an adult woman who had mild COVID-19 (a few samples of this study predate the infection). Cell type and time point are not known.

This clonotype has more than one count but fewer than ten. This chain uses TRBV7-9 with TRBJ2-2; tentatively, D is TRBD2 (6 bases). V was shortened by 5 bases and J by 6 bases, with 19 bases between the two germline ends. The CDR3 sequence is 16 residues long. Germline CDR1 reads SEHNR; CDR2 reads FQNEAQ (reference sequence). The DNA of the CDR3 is TGTGCCAGCAGCGTGCCGGGACTGAAGTTCGCCGGGGAGCTGTTTTTT. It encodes CASSVPGLKFAGELFF.

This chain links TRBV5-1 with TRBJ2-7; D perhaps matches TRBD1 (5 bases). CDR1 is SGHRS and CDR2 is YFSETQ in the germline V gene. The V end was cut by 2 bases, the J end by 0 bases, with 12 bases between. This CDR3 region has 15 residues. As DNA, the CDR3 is TGCGCCAGCAGCTTAGGGGCGGCGAGCTCCTACGAGCAGTACTTC. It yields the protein CASSLGAASSYEQYF.

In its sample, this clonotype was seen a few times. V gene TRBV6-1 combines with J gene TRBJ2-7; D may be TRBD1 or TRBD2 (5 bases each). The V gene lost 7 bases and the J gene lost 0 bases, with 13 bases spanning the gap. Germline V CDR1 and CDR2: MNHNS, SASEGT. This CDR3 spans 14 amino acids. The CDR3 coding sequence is TGTGCCAGCATCCCCCCAGGGAGCTCCTACGAGCAGTACTTC. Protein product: CASIPPGSSYEQYF.

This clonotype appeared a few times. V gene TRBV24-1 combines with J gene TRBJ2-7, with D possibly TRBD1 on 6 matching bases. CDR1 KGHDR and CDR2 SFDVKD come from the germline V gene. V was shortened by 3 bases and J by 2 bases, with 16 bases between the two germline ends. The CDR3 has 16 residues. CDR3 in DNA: TGTGCCACCAGTGATAGTCCCGGGGCAGGGGCCTACGAGCAGTACTTC. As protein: CATSDSPGAGAYEQYF.

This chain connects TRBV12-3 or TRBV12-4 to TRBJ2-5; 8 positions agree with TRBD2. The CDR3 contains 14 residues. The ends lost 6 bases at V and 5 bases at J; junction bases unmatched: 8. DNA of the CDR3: TGTGCCAGCAGCCCCCCGGGGGGGCAGGAGACCCAGTACTTC. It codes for CASSPPGGQETQYF.

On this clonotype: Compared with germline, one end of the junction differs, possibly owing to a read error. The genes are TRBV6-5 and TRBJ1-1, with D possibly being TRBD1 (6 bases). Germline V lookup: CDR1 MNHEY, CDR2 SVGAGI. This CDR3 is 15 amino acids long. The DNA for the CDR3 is TGTGCCAGCAGTTACTTATACAGGGCGGGCACTGATGCTTTCTTT. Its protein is CASSYLYRAGTDAFF.

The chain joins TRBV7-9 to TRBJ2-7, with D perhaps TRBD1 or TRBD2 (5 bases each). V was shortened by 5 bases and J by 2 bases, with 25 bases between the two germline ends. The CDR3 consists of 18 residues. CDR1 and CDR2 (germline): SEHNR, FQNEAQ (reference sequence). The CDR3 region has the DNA TGTGCCAGCAGCCCAGCCCGACTCCCGGGGCAGGCAGCCTACGAGCAGTACTTC. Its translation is CASSPARLPGQAAYEQYF.

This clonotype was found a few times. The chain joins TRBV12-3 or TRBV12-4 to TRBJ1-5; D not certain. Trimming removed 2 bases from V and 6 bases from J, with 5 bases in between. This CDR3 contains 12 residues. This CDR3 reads CASSLLLQPQHF. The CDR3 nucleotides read TGTGCCAGCAGTTTATTGCTTCAGCCCCAGCATTTT.

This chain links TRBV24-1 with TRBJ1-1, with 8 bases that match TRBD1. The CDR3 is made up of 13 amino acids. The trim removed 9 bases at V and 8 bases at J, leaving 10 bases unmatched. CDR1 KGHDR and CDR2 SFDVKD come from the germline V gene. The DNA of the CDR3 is TGTGCCACCCAATCCGGGACAGGTTTCGAAGCTTTCTTT. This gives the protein CATQSGTGFEAFF.

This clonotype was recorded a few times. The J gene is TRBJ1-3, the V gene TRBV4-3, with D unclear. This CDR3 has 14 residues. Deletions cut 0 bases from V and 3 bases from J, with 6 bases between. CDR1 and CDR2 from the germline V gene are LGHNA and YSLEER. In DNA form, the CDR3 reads TGCGCCAGCAGCCAAGAGTACATTGGAAACACCATATATTTT. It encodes CASSQEYIGNTIYF.

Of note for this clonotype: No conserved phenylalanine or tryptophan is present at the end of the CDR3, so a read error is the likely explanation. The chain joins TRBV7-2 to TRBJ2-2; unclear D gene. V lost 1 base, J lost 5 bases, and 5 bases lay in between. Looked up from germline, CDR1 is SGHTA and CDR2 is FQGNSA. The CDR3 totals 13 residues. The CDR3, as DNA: TGTGCCAGCAGCTTAGGAAAGACCGGGGAGCTGTTTTCT. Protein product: CASSLGKTGELFS.

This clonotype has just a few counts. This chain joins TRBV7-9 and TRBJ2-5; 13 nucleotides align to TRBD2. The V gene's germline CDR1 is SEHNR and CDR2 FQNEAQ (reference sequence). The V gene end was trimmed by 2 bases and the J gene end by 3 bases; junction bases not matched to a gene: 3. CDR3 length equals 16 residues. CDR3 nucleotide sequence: TGTGCCAGCAGCTTATTAGGACTAGCGGGAGAAGAGACCCAGTACTTC. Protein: CASSLLGLAGEETQYF.

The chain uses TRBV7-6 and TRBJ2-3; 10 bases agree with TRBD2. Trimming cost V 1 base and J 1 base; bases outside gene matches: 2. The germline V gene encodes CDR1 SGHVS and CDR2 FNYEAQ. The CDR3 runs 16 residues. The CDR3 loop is CASSLGTSGGTDTQYF. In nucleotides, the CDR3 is TGTGCCAGCAGCTTAGGGACTAGCGGAGGCACAGATACGCAGTATTTT.

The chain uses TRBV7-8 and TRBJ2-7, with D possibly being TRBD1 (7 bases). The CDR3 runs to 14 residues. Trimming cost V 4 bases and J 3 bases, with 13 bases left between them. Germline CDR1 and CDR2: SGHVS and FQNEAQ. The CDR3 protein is CASSSRGDSYEQYF. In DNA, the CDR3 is TGTGCCAGCAGCTCGAGGGGGGACAGCTACGAGCAGTACTTC.

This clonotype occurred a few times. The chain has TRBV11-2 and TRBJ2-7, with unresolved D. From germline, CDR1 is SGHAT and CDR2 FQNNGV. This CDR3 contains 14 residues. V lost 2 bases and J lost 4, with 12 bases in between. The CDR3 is CASSLRPPHYEQYF. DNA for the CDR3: TGTGCCAGCAGCTTAAGACCGCCCCATTACGAGCAGTACTTC.

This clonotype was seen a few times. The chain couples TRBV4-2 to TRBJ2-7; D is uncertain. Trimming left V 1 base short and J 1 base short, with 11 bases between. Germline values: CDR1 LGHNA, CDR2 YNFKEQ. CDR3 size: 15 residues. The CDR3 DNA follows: TGTGCCAGCAGCCAAGCTGGCAGGCTATCCTACGAGCAGTACTTC. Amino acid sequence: CASSQAGRLSYEQYF.

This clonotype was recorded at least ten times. The CDR3 DNA sequence: TGCAGTGCTAGACGTAGCGGGAGGTCACACGAGCAGTACTTC. It codes for CSARRSGRSHEQYF. The chain combines TRBV20-1 with TRBJ2-7; 10 nucleotides line up with TRBD2. The V segment lost 2 bases and the J segment 5 bases; nucleotides outside the gene matches: 6. The germline V gene encodes CDR1 DFQATT and CDR2 SNEGSKA (reference sequence). There are 14 residues in the CDR3.

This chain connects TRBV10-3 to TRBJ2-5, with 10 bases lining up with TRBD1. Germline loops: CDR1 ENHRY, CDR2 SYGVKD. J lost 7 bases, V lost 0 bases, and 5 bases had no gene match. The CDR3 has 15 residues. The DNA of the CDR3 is TGTGCCATCAGTGAGTCTCCGGACAGGGGGGCGACCCAGTACTTC. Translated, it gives CAISESPDRGATQYF.

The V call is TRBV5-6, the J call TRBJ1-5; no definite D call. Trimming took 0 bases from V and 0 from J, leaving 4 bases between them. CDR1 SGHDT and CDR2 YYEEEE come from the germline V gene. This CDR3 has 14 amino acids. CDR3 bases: TGTGCCAGCAGCTTGGGGGCTAGCAATCAGCCCCAGCATTTT. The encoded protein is CASSLGASNQPQHF.

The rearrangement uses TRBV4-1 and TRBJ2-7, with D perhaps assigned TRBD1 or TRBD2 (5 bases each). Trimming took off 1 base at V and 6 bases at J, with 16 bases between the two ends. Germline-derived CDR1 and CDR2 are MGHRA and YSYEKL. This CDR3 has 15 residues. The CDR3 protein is CASSQAGTSDSEQYF. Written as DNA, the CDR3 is TGCGCCAGCAGCCAAGCCGGGACCTCGGACTCCGAGCAGTACTTC.

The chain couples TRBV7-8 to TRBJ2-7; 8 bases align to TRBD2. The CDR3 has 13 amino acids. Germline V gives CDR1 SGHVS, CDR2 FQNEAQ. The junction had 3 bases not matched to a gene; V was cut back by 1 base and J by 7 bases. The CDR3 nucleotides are TGTGCCAGCAGCTTAGGGACTAGCACGGAGCAGTACTTC. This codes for CASSLGTSTEQYF.

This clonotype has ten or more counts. The CDR3 spells CASSLSSGFYTF. The CDR3 coding sequence is TGTGCCAGCAGTTTAAGTTCTGGGTTCTACACCTTC. J is TRBJ1-2 and V is TRBV12-3 or TRBV12-4, with D uncertain. This CDR3 has 12 residues. V was shortened by 2 bases and J by 10 bases, with 11 bases between the two germline ends.

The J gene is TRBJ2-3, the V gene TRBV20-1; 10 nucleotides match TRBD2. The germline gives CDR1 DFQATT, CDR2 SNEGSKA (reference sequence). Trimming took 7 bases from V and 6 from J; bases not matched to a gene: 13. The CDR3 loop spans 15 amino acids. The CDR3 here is CSGGDSGRNGDTQYF. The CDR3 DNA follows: TGCAGTGGAGGAGATAGCGGGAGGAACGGGGATACGCAGTATTTT.

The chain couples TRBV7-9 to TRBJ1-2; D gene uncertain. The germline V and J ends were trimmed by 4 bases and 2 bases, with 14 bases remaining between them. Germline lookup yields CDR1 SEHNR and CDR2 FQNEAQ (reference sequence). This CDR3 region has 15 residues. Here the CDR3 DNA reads TGTGCCAGCAGCTCCGAGGAGACCCGGAACTATGGCTACACCTTC. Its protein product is CASSSEETRNYGYTF.

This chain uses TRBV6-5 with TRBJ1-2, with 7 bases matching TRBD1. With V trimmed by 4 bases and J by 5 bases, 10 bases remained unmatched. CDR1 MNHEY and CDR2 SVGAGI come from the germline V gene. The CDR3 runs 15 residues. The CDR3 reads CASSSRLDRSYGYTF. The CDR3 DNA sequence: TGTGCCAGCAGTTCCCGGCTGGACAGGTCTTATGGCTACACCTTC.

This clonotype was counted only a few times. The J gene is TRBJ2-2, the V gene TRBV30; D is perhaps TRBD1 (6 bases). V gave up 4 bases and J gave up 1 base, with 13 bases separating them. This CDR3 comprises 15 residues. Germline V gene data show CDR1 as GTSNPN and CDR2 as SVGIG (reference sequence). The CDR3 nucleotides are TGTGCCTGGAATGGGGACACCCAGAACACCGGGGAGCTGTTTTTT. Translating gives CAWNGDTQNTGELFF.

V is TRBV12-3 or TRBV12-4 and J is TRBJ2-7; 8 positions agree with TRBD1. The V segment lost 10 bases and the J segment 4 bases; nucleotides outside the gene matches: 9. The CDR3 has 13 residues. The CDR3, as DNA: TGTGCCACGAAACAGGGGGATTTTTACGAGCAGTACTTC. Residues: CATKQGDFYEQYF.

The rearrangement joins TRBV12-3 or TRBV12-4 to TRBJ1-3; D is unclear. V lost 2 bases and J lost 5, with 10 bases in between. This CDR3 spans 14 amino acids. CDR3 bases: TGTGCCAGCAGTTTACCGGGCGGGCGAAACACCATATATTTT. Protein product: CASSLPGGRNTIYF.